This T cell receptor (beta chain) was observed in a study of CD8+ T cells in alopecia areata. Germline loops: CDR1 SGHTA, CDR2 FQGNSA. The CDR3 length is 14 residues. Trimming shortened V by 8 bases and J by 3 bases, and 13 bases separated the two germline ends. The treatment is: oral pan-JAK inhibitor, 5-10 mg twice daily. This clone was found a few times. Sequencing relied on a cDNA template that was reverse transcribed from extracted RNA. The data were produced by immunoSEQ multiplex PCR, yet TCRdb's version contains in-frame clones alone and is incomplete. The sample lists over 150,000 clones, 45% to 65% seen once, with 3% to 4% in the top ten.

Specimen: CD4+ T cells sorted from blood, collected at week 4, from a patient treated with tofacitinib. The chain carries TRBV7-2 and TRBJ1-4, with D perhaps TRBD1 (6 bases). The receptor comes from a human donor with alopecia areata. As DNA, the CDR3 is TGTGCCAGCGCTACAGGGTTGGCTAATGAAAAACTGTTTTTT. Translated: CASATGLANEKLFF.